This passage covers 25 T cell receptor beta chains from one sample sequenced in a study of T cells after yellow fever vaccination. TCRdb fed the 5' RACE reads into MiXCR, producing one record per CDR3 protein. The sample includes 230,000 or so distinct CDR3 sequences, approximately 3.6% of them seen just once. The source was PBMCs, collected 15 days after the yellow fever booster vaccination. The receptor set was obtained from a man aged 18 to 29 who received the YFV17D yellow fever vaccine.

This clonotype was recorded at least ten times. The genes are TRBV11-2 and TRBJ2-3, with D tentatively TRBD1 (5 bases). The germline gives CDR1 SGHAT, CDR2 FQNNGV. This CDR3 is 16 amino acids long. V lost 5 bases and J 8 bases, leaving 23 bases between the germline ends. CDR3 amino acids: CASSARLGPYGPTQYF. In DNA form, the CDR3 reads TGTGCCAGCAGCGCACGCTTGGGGCCCTACGGGCCTACGCAGTATTTT. Based on the CDR3 plus reference TRBV11-2 and TRBJ2-3, the full variable domain is EAGVAQSPRYKIIEKRQSVAFWCNPISGHATLYWYQQILGQGPKLLIQFQNNGVVDDSQLPKDRFSAERLKGVDSTLKIQPAKLEDSAVYLCASSARLGPYGPTQYFGPGTRLTVL.

This clonotype occurred many times. V and J are TRBV5-1 and TRBJ2-1, with TRBD1 identical over 9 bases. V lost 4 bases and J lost 5; bases outside the gene matches: 7. The CDR3 contains 15 residues. Germline CDR1 SGHRS, CDR2 YFSETQ. The DNA for the CDR3 is TGCGCCAGCAGCGATCCGGGACAGGGTAACAATGAGCAGTTCTTC. This sequence encodes CASSDPGQGNNEQFF.

This clonotype has at least ten counts. The genes are TRBV2 and TRBJ1-5; D not certain. The CDR3 loop spans 14 amino acids. Germline V CDR1 and CDR2: SNHLY, FYNNEI. Trimming took 7 bases from V and 0 from J, leaving 10 bases between them. CDR3 amino acids: CASTGRSSNQPQHF. In DNA form, the CDR3 reads TGTGCCAGCACCGGACGGAGTAGCAATCAGCCCCAGCATTTT.

The chain recombines TRBV12-3 or TRBV12-4 with TRBJ1-3, with D perhaps matching TRBD1 (5 bases). V shed 1 base and J shed 5 bases, with 12 bases lying between them. CDR3 length: 15 amino acids. This CDR3 is CASSLGHYRRNTIYF. The CDR3 DNA follows: TGTGCCAGCAGTTTAGGGCATTACAGGCGAAACACCATATATTTT.

This clonotype has ten or more counts. The chain links TRBV9 to TRBJ2-1, with D perhaps matching TRBD2 (6 bases). The CDR3 runs to 17 residues. V was trimmed by 4 bases and J by 9 bases, leaving 26 bases between them. Per germline, CDR1 SGDLS and CDR2 YYNGEE. The CDR3: CASSPPGLAALSPEQFF. CDR3 nucleotides: TGTGCCAGCAGCCCCCCTGGGTTAGCGGCCCTCTCTCCTGAGCAGTTCTTC.

This clonotype has ten or more counts. The CDR3: CASSESEEGTDTQYF. The DNA for the CDR3 is TGCGCCAGCAGTGAGTCGGAGGAGGGCACAGATACGCAGTATTTT. J is TRBJ2-3 and V is TRBV10-2; the D gene is possibly TRBD2 (5 bases). CDR3 size: 15 residues. Deletions cut 0 bases from V and 1 base from J, with 8 bases between. Germline-derived CDR1 and CDR2 are WSHSY and SAAADI.

This clonotype turned up a few times. The genes are TRBV25-1 and TRBJ2-1; D is unresolved. This CDR3 is built from 14 residues. V shed 2 bases and J shed 6 bases, with 11 bases lying between them. The germline gives CDR1 MGHDK, CDR2 SYGVNS. The CDR3 protein is CASSEQASSNEQFF. CDR3 bases: TGTGCCAGCAGTGAACAGGCCAGTTCCAATGAGCAGTTCTTC.

This clonotype was observed at least ten times. V and J are TRBV24-1 and TRBJ2-2, with D maybe TRBD1 (5 bases). The germline gives CDR1 KGHDR, CDR2 SFDVKD. The CDR3 length is 17 residues. Between the trimmed V and J ends, which lost 0 bases and 6 bases, there was a span of 16 bases. CDR3 coding DNA: TGTGCCACCAGTGATTTGAAGGCCCCAGGGATCCCCGGGGAGCTGTTTTTT. Its translation is CATSDLKAPGIPGELFF.

At least ten counts were recorded for this clonotype. V usage is TRBV20-1 and J usage is TRBJ1-1, with D hard to call. The V gene's germline CDR1 is DFQATT and CDR2 SNEGSKA (reference sequence). Trimming removed 1 base at V and 0 bases at J, with 15 bases between. The CDR3 loop spans 16 amino acids. For the CDR3, the DNA is TGCAGTGCTAGAGTGATACAGCTCCTTATGAACACTGAAGCTTTCTTT. It is translated as CSARVIQLLMNTEAFF.

This clonotype showed up many times. This chain connects TRBV7-9 to TRBJ1-2; D is ambiguous. Looked up from germline, CDR1 is SEHNR and CDR2 is FQNEAQ (reference sequence). V dropped 6 bases and J dropped 8 bases, with 22 bases sitting between them. CDR3 length equals 15 residues. CDR3 amino acids: CASRPRMDFMRGYTF. The CDR3 region has the DNA TGTGCCAGCAGGCCTCGCATGGACTTTATGAGAGGCTACACCTTC.

This clonotype was recorded many times. The CDR3 DNA follows: TGTGCCAGCAGTCGATCGGGACTAGCGGGGAACACCGGGGAGCTGTTTTTT. Protein sequence: CASSRSGLAGNTGELFF. The chain has TRBV6-5 and TRBJ2-2; 12 bases line up with TRBD2. The trim removed 5 bases at V and 1 base at J, leaving 5 bases unmatched. CDR3 length: 17 residues. CDR1 and CDR2 from the germline V gene are MNHEY and SVGAGI.

This clonotype has ten or more counts. The chain is built from TRBV18 and TRBJ2-7, with D perhaps matching TRBD1 (6 bases). Per the germline V gene, CDR1 is KGHSH and CDR2 is LQKENI. The CDR3 loop spans 15 amino acids. Between the trimmed V and J ends, which lost 2 bases and 8 bases, there was a span of 19 bases. DNA for the CDR3: TGTGCCAGCTCACCAGGCGCAGGGGCGGATTTTCAGCAGTACGTC. Translating it yields CASSPGAGADFQQYV.

This clonotype appeared many times. The chain couples TRBV30 to TRBJ1-4; no clear D gene. Deletions cut 1 base from V and 7 bases from J, with 10 bases between. The germline gives CDR1 GTSNPN, CDR2 SVGIG (reference sequence). The CDR3 has 13 amino acids. In DNA form, the CDR3 reads TGTGCCTGGAGTGGGGCCTGGGCTGAAAAACTGTTTTTT. Its translation is CAWSGAWAEKLFF.

The chain employs TRBV20-1 and TRBJ2-3; a weak D match, TRBD2 (5 bases). The CDR3 spans 15 residues. Trimming cost V 0 bases and J 3 bases, with 13 bases left between them. The germline CDR1 and CDR2 sequences are DFQATT and SNEGSKA (reference sequence). The DNA for the CDR3 is TGCAGTGCTAGAGATCCGAGGACGGGGACAGATACGCAGTATTTT. Protein: CSARDPRTGTDTQYF.

This clonotype has at least ten counts. The chain links TRBV6-5 to TRBJ2-1; TRBD2 matches 9 bases. The CDR3 loop spans 14 amino acids. The germline V gene encodes CDR1 MNHEY and CDR2 SVGAGI. Trimming cost V 7 bases and J 4 bases; bases outside gene matches: 5. The CDR3 here is CASTPAGGYNEQFF. The CDR3 DNA reads TGTGCCAGCACCCCTGCGGGAGGGTACAATGAGCAGTTCTTC.

This clonotype was counted ten times or more. The chain combines TRBV15 with TRBJ1-2; no firm D call. V lost 0 bases, J lost 8 bases, and 7 bases lay in between. This CDR3 is 12 amino acids long. Germline assignment: CDR1 LNHNV and CDR2 YYDKDF (reference sequence). CDR3 protein: CATSRDSGGYTF. In nucleotides, the CDR3 is TGTGCCACCAGCAGAGATTCCGGGGGCTACACCTTC.

This clonotype has ten or more counts. This rearrangement joins TRBV19 to TRBJ2-5, with D tentatively TRBD2 (6 bases). There are 15 residues in the CDR3. Germline CDR1 is LNHDA and CDR2 is SQIVND (reference sequence). V lost 2 bases to trimming and J lost 5 bases, with 15 bases between them. CDR3 loop: CASSIRLGLTETQYF. The CDR3 nucleotides read TGTGCCAGTAGTATACGACTAGGATTAACGGAGACCCAGTACTTC.

This clonotype was picked up many times. The chain joins TRBV28 to TRBJ2-5; D gene ambiguous. CDR1 and CDR2 from the germline V gene are MDHEN and SYDVKM. The CDR3 has 15 residues. V was pared by 4 bases and J by 4 bases, with 16 bases between. The chain's CDR3 is CASSSPPGGPETQYF. Written as DNA, the CDR3 is TGTGCCAGCAGTTCACCTCCCGGTGGACCAGAGACCCAGTACTTC.

This clonotype occurred many times. The chain uses TRBV20-1 and TRBJ2-3; D is unresolved. V was shortened by 5 bases and J by 3 bases, with 3 bases between the two germline ends. CDR3 length equals 10 residues. Germline CDR1 is DFQATT and CDR2 is SNEGSKA (reference sequence). The CDR3 protein is CSADTDTQYF. The CDR3 DNA follows: TGCAGTGCTGATACAGATACGCAGTATTTT.

This clonotype has at least ten counts. The CDR3 reads CASSPGVGAASPLHF. The CDR3 bases are TGTGCCAGCAGCCCAGGGGTAGGGGCGGCTTCACCCCTCCACTTT. The chain recombines TRBV7-2 with TRBJ1-6; possible D gene TRBD1, 6 bases. The CDR3 has 15 amino acids. V was shortened by 5 bases and J by 9 bases, with 17 bases between the two germline ends. Germline V gene data show CDR1 as SGHTA and CDR2 as FQGNSA.

This clonotype has ten or more counts. The chain combines TRBV6-1 with TRBJ2-4, with D possibly matching TRBD2 (5 bases). Trimming took off 3 bases at V and 0 bases at J, with 12 bases between the two ends. The length of the CDR3 is 16 residues. Germline V CDR1 and CDR2: MNHNS, SASEGT. The CDR3 loop is CASSDGIALAKNIQYF. Written as DNA, the CDR3 is TGTGCCAGCAGTGACGGGATAGCCCTAGCCAAAAACATTCAGTACTTC.

This clonotype was observed many times. The CDR3 coding sequence is TGCGCCAGCAGCAGGGGGTACAATCAGCCCCAGCATTTT. This codes for CASSRGYNQPQHF. The V gene is TRBV4-1, the J gene TRBJ1-5; maybe TRBD1 (6 bases). Trimming took 5 bases from V and 3 from J, leaving 8 bases between them. The CDR3 spans 13 residues. CDR1 MGHRA and CDR2 YSYEKL come from the germline V gene.

This clonotype was found many times. The V gene is TRBV7-3, the J gene TRBJ1-6; D is ambiguous. Trimming cost V 3 bases and J 6 bases, with 9 bases left between them. CDR1 is SGHTA and CDR2 is FQGTGA in the germline V gene. This CDR3 region has 14 residues. The CDR3 bases are TGTGCCAGCAGCTTCGGCTCAGTTAATTCACCCCTCCACTTT. As protein: CASSFGSVNSPLHF. The whole variable domain, remainder taken from reference TRBV7-3 and TRBJ1-6, is GAGVSQTPSNKVTEKGKYVELRCDPISGHTALYWYRQSLGQGPEFLIYFQGTGAADDSGLPNDRFFAVRPEGSVSTLKIQRTERGDSAVYLCASSFGSVNSPLHFGNGTRLTVT.

This clonotype was detected ten times or more. J is TRBJ2-2 and V is TRBV9; D call uncertain. V shed 4 bases and J shed 4 bases, with 11 bases lying between them. Looked up from germline, CDR1 is SGDLS and CDR2 is YYNGEE. There are 14 residues in the CDR3. The CDR3 DNA follows: TGTGCCAGCAGCCCCCGGCCGGTCACCGGGGAGCTGTTTTTT. It is translated as CASSPRPVTGELFF.

This clonotype has a count of ten or more. This rearrangement joins TRBV7-2 to TRBJ1-2; D unresolved. Germline V lookup: CDR1 SGHTA, CDR2 FQGNSA. Trimming took 6 bases from V and 2 from J, leaving 4 bases between them. This CDR3 has 11 residues. The CDR3 loop is CASRVNYGYTF. The CDR3 bases are TGTGCCAGCAGGGTGAACTATGGCTACACCTTC.